A single sample is the source of the 4 T cell receptor beta chains below, sequenced in a study of type 1 regulatory T cells. MiXCR was run by TCRdb on the reads, yielding one entry per CDR3 protein. The table includes tens of thousands of distinct CDR3 sequences, about 20% detected once. The antigens of these receptors remain unknown. Study outcomes and limitations: Tr1 cells had a more restricted TCR repertoire than non-Tr1 cells.

Material for sequencing was cultured type 1 regulatory T (Tr1) cells, either the whole culture or a sorted fraction (not recorded which). The receptors were gathered from a human donor in good health.

The gene calls are TRBV30 and TRBJ2-2; D uncertain. V was cut by 2 bases and J by 5 bases, with 6 bases left in between. The CDR3 loop spans 12 amino acids. The germline V gene has CDR1 GTSNPN and CDR2 SVGIG (reference sequence). The CDR3 is CAWSKGTGELFF. CDR3 DNA: TGTGCCTGGAGTAAAGGGACCGGGGAGCTGTTTTTT.

There are many counts of this clonotype. The rearrangement uses TRBV29-1 and TRBJ2-1; perhaps TRBD2 as D (6 bases). There are 11 residues in the CDR3. The V gene lost 6 bases and the J gene lost 7 bases, with 10 bases spanning the gap. Per germline, CDR1 SQVTM and CDR2 ANQGSEA. The CDR3 DNA is TGCAGCGTGTATGGGGGGAATGAGCAGTTCTTC. Protein product: CSVYGGNEQFF.

The chain carries TRBV20-1 and TRBJ1-5, with D possibly TRBD1 on 6 matching bases. Trimming took 2 bases from V and 4 from J, leaving 18 bases between them. CDR1 and CDR2 from the germline V gene are DFQATT and SNEGSKA (reference sequence). This CDR3 has 16 residues. CDR3 loop: CSARKAGAAVNQPQHF. Written as DNA, the CDR3 is TGCAGTGCTAGAAAGGCAGGGGCCGCGGTAAATCAGCCCCAGCATTTT.

This clonotype was counted only a few times. The chain couples TRBV4-3 to TRBJ2-6, with unresolved D. The CDR3 has 14 residues. Deletions cut 6 bases from V and 6 bases from J, with 12 bases between. Germline assignment: CDR1 LGHNA and CDR2 YSLEER. CDR3 amino acids: CASSPTPVANVLTF. CDR3 DNA: TGCGCCAGCAGTCCAACACCCGTGGCCAACGTCCTGACTTTC.